Listed below are T cell receptor beta chains from one sample, sequenced in a study of cytomegalovirus exposure and HLA in healthy donors. TCRdb's table, derived via immunoSEQ multiplex PCR, lists solely in-frame clones and lacks some. The sample includes roughly 120,000 clones, 65% to 80% seen only once; the top ten take approximately 5.6%. Sequencing was carried out using PBMCs. The source of these receptors is a man aged 30-40 years in good health and CMV-seropositive. The CDR3 runs from the conserved cysteine through the conserved F or W. The order of the fields is CDR3 DNA, CDR3 protein, V gene, D gene, clone size, J gene. The D gene is left open where the match is weak. The size entry is marked missing in some rows and otherwise reads once, few, many or a size class.

DNA: TGTGCCTGGAAAGGACGAGGACAGTCCTACGAGCAGTACTTC
CDR3: CAWKGRGQSYEQYF
V: TRBV30
D: .
size: .
J: TRBJ2-7

DNA: TGTGCCAGAAGCTTCATCCGGGACAGGCCCCACGAGCAGTACTTC
CDR3: CARSFIRDRPHEQYF
V: TRBV7-5
D: .
size: .
J: TRBJ2-7

DNA: TGTGCCAGCAGCGTAGATCCTAGCGGGGGGATCAAAGACTTC
CDR3: CASSVDPSGGIKDF
V: TRBV9
D: TRBD2
size: .
J: TRBJ2-4

DNA: TGTGCCAGCACCACAGGGCACTCTGGAAACACCATATATTTT
CDR3: CASTTGHSGNTIYF
V: TRBV9
D: .
size: .
J: TRBJ1-3

DNA: TGTGCCAGCAGCTTAACAGGACGGATATACGAGCAGTACTTC
CDR3: CASSLTGRIYEQYF
V: TRBV7-9
D: .
size: .
J: TRBJ2-7

DNA: TGTGCCAGCAGTGAAAATGGTGGGGCCCGATACGAGCAGTACTTC
CDR3: CASSENGGARYEQYF
V: TRBV25-1
D: .
size: .
J: TRBJ2-7

DNA: TGTGCCAGCAGCGCTGGCTGGGGGGCGGGGGACTTCCAAGAGACCCAGTACTTC
CDR3: CASSAGWGAGDFQETQYF
V: TRBV11-2
D: .
size: .
J: TRBJ2-5

DNA: TGTGCCAGCAGCTCACTCAGCGACAGAGCAGGTAACGAGCAGTACTTC
CDR3: CASSSLSDRAGNEQYF
V: TRBV13
D: .
size: .
J: TRBJ2-7

DNA: TGCGCCAGCAGCCAAGACGGGACAGGGAGAACTCGAAACACCATATATTTT
CDR3: CASSQDGTGRTRNTIYF
V: TRBV4-1
D: TRBD1
size: .
J: TRBJ1-3

DNA: TGTGCCAGCAGCTGGGCTAGCGGGGACCAAGAGACCCAGTACTTC
CDR3: CASSWASGDQETQYF
V: TRBV14
D: TRBD2
size: .
J: TRBJ2-5

DNA: TGTGCCAGCAGTAGACTAGCGGGGGCCACAGATACGCAGTATTTT
CDR3: CASSRLAGATDTQYF
V: TRBV6-5
D: TRBD2
size: .
J: TRBJ2-3

DNA: TGTGCCAGCAGCCCCAGGACTAGCGGGGCCTACGAGCAGTACTTC
CDR3: CASSPRTSGAYEQYF
V: TRBV7-2
D: TRBD2
size: .
J: TRBJ2-7

DNA: TGTGCCAGCAGTTTCCCGGGACAGGGCCAATATGGCTACACCTTC
CDR3: CASSFPGQGQYGYTF
V: TRBV2
D: TRBD1
size: .
J: TRBJ1-2

DNA: TGTGCCAGCAGCCAAGCGGGACAGGGTACCCAAGAGACCCAGTACTTC
CDR3: CASSQAGQGTQETQYF
V: TRBV14
D: TRBD1
size: .
J: TRBJ2-5

DNA: TGTGCCAGCAGCTTTTTAGGGACAGAGGCTGGCGGCGAGACCCAGTACTTC
CDR3: CASSFLGTEAGGETQYF
V: TRBV5-4
D: TRBD1
size: .
J: TRBJ2-5

DNA: TGTGCCAGCAGCCAAGATCGGCGGTACGAGCAGTACTTC
CDR3: CASSQDRRYEQYF
V: TRBV14
D: .
size: .
J: TRBJ2-7

DNA: TGCAGCGTTGGAAGACTAGCGGGAAAGTCCGGAACCTACGAGCAGTACTTC
CDR3: CSVGRLAGKSGTYEQYF
V: TRBV29-1
D: TRBD2
size: .
J: TRBJ2-7

DNA: TGTGCCAGCAGCCTAAGACAAGGGAGGAACACTGAAGCTTTCTTT
CDR3: CASSLRQGRNTEAFF
V: TRBV7-2
D: .
size: .
J: TRBJ1-1

DNA: TGTGCCAGTAGTATCGGAGATACGCAGTATTTT
CDR3: CASSIGDTQYF
V: TRBV19
D: .
size: once
J: TRBJ2-3

DNA: TGTGCCAGTAGTATAGATTTTACTAGCCCTGAGACCCAGTACTTC
CDR3: CASSIDFTSPETQYF
V: TRBV19
D: .
size: .
J: TRBJ2-5

DNA: TGTGCCAGCAGTAGGAGGACCTCTAGCACAGATACGCAGTATTTT
CDR3: CASSRRTSSTDTQYF
V: TRBV6-5
D: .
size: .
J: TRBJ2-3

DNA: TGTGCCTGGAGTGTACCAGCGGGGGCGCACACCGGGGAGCTGTTTTTT
CDR3: CAWSVPAGAHTGELFF
V: TRBV30
D: TRBD2
size: once
J: TRBJ2-2

DNA: TGCGCCAGCAGCCGACCGGGACAGGGCATCCACGAGCAGTACTTC
CDR3: CASSRPGQGIHEQYF
V: TRBV4-1
D: TRBD1
size: .
J: TRBJ2-7

DNA: TGTGCCAGCAGCTTAGGGGCGGGGGGAACCTACGAGCAGTACTTC
CDR3: CASSLGAGGTYEQYF
V: TRBV7-2
D: TRBD2
size: .
J: TRBJ2-7

DNA: TGTGCCAGCAGCTCAATTTCCGGAAACACCATATATTTT
CDR3: CASSSISGNTIYF
V: TRBV7-9
D: .
size: .
J: TRBJ1-3

DNA: TGTGCCAGCAGACCGATACAGGGGGGCGGAACTGAAGCTTTCTTT
CDR3: CASRPIQGGGTEAFF
V: TRBV6-6
D: TRBD1
size: .
J: TRBJ1-1

DNA: TGTGCCAGCAGCCAAGACAGGGTCTTGGAGACCCAGTACTTC
CDR3: CASSQDRVLETQYF
V: TRBV5-4
D: TRBD1
size: .
J: TRBJ2-5

DNA: TGTGCCAGCAGTAGGGACAGGAATGGGGTGAACACTGAAGCTTTCTTT
CDR3: CASSRDRNGVNTEAFF
V: TRBV27
D: TRBD1
size: .
J: TRBJ1-1

DNA: TGTGCCAGCAGCTTAATTAGGCCTAGCGGGCTTAGCACAGATACGCAGTATTTT
CDR3: CASSLIRPSGLSTDTQYF
V: TRBV7-3
D: TRBD2
size: .
J: TRBJ2-3

DNA: TGTGCCAGCAGTGGAACAGGGAGAGCCTACGAGCAGTACTTC
CDR3: CASSGTGRAYEQYF
V: TRBV2
D: .
size: .
J: TRBJ2-7

DNA: TGTGCCAGCAGCTTGGAGGCGGACTCTGGGGCCAACGTCCTGACTTTC
CDR3: CASSLEADSGANVLTF
V: TRBV5-5
D: .
size: .
J: TRBJ2-6

DNA: TGTGCCAGCAGCTTATCGGGGTTCCCCGGGGAGCTGTTTTTT
CDR3: CASSLSGFPGELFF
V: TRBV7-3
D: .
size: .
J: TRBJ2-2

DNA: TGTGCCAGCAGTCCAATTAATTCACCCCTCCACTTT
CDR3: CASSPINSPLHF
V: TRBV27
D: .
size: .
J: TRBJ1-6

DNA: TGTGCCAGCAGTGGAGGGAACACTGAAGCTTTCTTT
CDR3: CASSGGNTEAFF
V: TRBV2
D: .
size: .
J: TRBJ1-1

DNA: TGTGCCAGCAGTGAATCGGACAGGTCCTACAATGAGCAGTTCTTC
CDR3: CASSESDRSYNEQFF
V: TRBV25-1
D: TRBD1
size: .
J: TRBJ2-1

DNA: TGTGCCAGCCTAAGCGGGGGCGCTGGGGCCAACGTCCTGACTTTC
CDR3: CASLSGGAGANVLTF
V: TRBV28
D: TRBD2
size: .
J: TRBJ2-6

DNA: TGTGCCAGCAGCAGGCGAGGGACGAACACCGGGGAGCTGTTTTTT
CDR3: CASSRRGTNTGELFF
V: TRBV7-9
D: .
size: .
J: TRBJ2-2

DNA: TGTGCCAGCAGTGGGGCCCCCCGGGACAGGGATGGCACCGGGGAGCTGTTTTTT
CDR3: CASSGAPRDRDGTGELFF
V: TRBV25-1
D: TRBD1
size: .
J: TRBJ2-2

DNA: TGCGCCAGCAGCCAAGATCTAGGTCCCACCACAGATACGCAGTATTTT
CDR3: CASSQDLGPTTDTQYF
V: TRBV4-1
D: .
size: few
J: TRBJ2-3

DNA: TGTGCCAGCAGCATTCGGGGGGACCTTGTTAATGAGCAGTTCTTC
CDR3: CASSIRGDLVNEQFF
V: TRBV7-9
D: TRBD2
size: .
J: TRBJ2-1

DNA: TGTGCCAGCAGTTTTTACCCAGTTAATTCACCCCTCCACTTT
CDR3: CASSFYPVNSPLHF
V: TRBV27
D: .
size: .
J: TRBJ1-6

DNA: TGTGCCATCAGTGACCGGGACAGGCTTCTGGAGGCCAACGTCCTGACTTTC
CDR3: CAISDRDRLLEANVLTF
V: TRBV10-3
D: TRBD1
size: .
J: TRBJ2-6

DNA: TGTGCCAGCAGCCAAGATAGGAGGGGAGATACGCAGTATTTT
CDR3: CASSQDRRGDTQYF
V: TRBV4-2
D: .
size: .
J: TRBJ2-3

DNA: TGTGCCAGCAGCCGTCTCACAGGGAACACCGGGGAGCTGTTTTTT
CDR3: CASSRLTGNTGELFF
V: TRBV11-1
D: .
size: .
J: TRBJ2-2

DNA: TGCGCCAGCAGCCAAGCCGGGACATGGGAAAAACTGTTTTTT
CDR3: CASSQAGTWEKLFF
V: TRBV4-1
D: .
size: .
J: TRBJ1-4

DNA: TGTGCCAGCAGTGAAAGTACTAGGGGGGGGGAGACCCAGTACTTC
CDR3: CASSESTRGGETQYF
V: TRBV6-1
D: .
size: .
J: TRBJ2-5

DNA: TGTGCCAGCAGCCCCGCCGGCGACAGGGCATCGGGAGGCTACACCTTC
CDR3: CASSPAGDRASGGYTF
V: TRBV7-9
D: TRBD1
size: once
J: TRBJ1-2

DNA: TGCAGTGCTAGTGAGGATGAAAAACTGTTTTTT
CDR3: CSASEDEKLFF
V: TRBV20-1
D: .
size: .
J: TRBJ1-4

DNA: TGCGCCAGCAGCACCCAGCCGGGGTCAAAAGAGACCCAGTACTTC
CDR3: CASSTQPGSKETQYF
V: TRBV5-1
D: .
size: .
J: TRBJ2-5

DNA: TGTGCCAGCAGCCCCACACTAGCAGTGGATGAGCAGTTCTTC
CDR3: CASSPTLAVDEQFF
V: TRBV7-2
D: .
size: .
J: TRBJ2-1

DNA: TGTGCCAGTAGTATGGGGTTTGGGGCCCACTCCTACAATGAGCAGTTCTTC
CDR3: CASSMGFGAHSYNEQFF
V: TRBV19
D: .
size: .
J: TRBJ2-1

DNA: TGTGCCAGCAGTTACGGGGCGGCCGGGGAGCTGTTTTTT
CDR3: CASSYGAAGELFF
V: TRBV6-5
D: .
size: few
J: TRBJ2-2